These T cell receptor beta chains were read from a single sample in a study of regulatory T cells in long-lasting Graves disease. MiXCR, run by TCRdb on the multiplex PCR reads, gives a single entry per CDR3 protein. The data show around 250,000 distinct CDR3 sequences, 15% to 20% seen once. In addition, the sample was reused for a study of T cells in Graves' hyperthyroidism and ophthalmopathy.

The material sequenced was peripheral blood mononuclear cells (PBMCs), taken at new diagnosis, from a patient treated with antithyroid drugs. Receptors originate from a woman in her 30s with Graves disease. Each CDR3 is given with its conserved first and last residue. A D gene is named only where the DNA matches it firmly. For some rows the clone size is stated as once, few or many, or as a class when expanded; others skip it.

clone_size	v_call	j_call	d_call	cdr3_nt	cdr3_aa
many	TRBV20-1	TRBJ2-3	.	TGCAGTGCTAGTCGGTACCAATACACAGATACGCAGTATTTT	CSASRYQYTDTQYF
many	TRBV19	TRBJ1-1	TRBD1	TGTGCCAGTACCCTAACAGGGACAGGGAACACTGAAGCTTTCTTT	CASTLTGTGNTEAFF
many	TRBV3-1	TRBJ1-3	.	TGTGCCAGCAGCCCAGCGGGTAACACCATATATTTT	CASSPAGNTIYF
many	TRBV12-3/TRBV12-4	TRBJ1-2	.	TGTGCCAGCGGCTCGACAGCCCTTAACTATGGCTACACCTTC	CASGSTALNYGYTF
.	TRBV9	TRBJ2-1	.	TGTGCCAGCAGCGTAAATGCAGGGAATGAGCAGTTCTTC	CASSVNAGNEQFF
many	TRBV12-3/TRBV12-4	TRBJ2-3	TRBD2	TGTGCCAGCAGACAACTAGCGGGGGCAGGAGATACGCAGTATTTT	CASRQLAGAGDTQYF
many	TRBV12-5	TRBJ2-7	.	TGTGCTAGTGGGGGACACCAGCCCTACGAGCAGTACTTC	CASGGHQPYEQYF
many	TRBV5-1	TRBJ2-5	TRBD2	TGCGCCAGCAACCCCGGCGGGGGGCAAGAGACCCAGTACTTC	CASNPGGGQETQYF
many	TRBV4-1	TRBJ1-2	.	TGCGCCAGCAGTCAGGACGGGAACTATGGCTACACCTTC	CASSQDGNYGYTF
many	TRBV11-1	TRBJ1-4	TRBD1	TGTGCCAGCAGCTTAAGTGGGACAGATGAAAAACTGTTTTTT	CASSLSGTDEKLFF
.	TRBV7-2	TRBJ2-5	.	TGTGCCAGCAGCATACAGGGTGGGGAGACCCAGTACTTC	CASSIQGGETQYF
many	TRBV12-3/TRBV12-4	TRBJ1-6	.	TGTGCCAGCAGTGGCTTTGGGAGCTCCTATAATTCACCCCTCCACTTT	CASSGFGSSYNSPLHF
many	TRBV6-1	TRBJ1-5	.	TGTGCCAGCAACGAGGGGCGCGGCAATCAGCCCCAGCATTTT	CASNEGRGNQPQHF
.	TRBV19	TRBJ1-5	TRBD1	TGTGCCAGTATCGACCCCGGACAGGGGGCTGGCAATCAGCCCCAGCATTTT	CASIDPGQGAGNQPQHF
many	TRBV20-1	TRBJ1-2	.	TGCAGTGCTAGAGATTTGGGAGACTACACCTTC	CSARDLGDYTF
few	TRBV19	TRBJ1-3	.	TGTGCCAGTAGTCCTTGGACGGCGAACTCTGGAAACACCATATATTTT	CASSPWTANSGNTIYF
.	TRBV20-1	TRBJ2-3	.	TGCAGTGCTAGAGAATCAGGGGATACGCAGTATTTT	CSARESGDTQYF
.	TRBV20-1	TRBJ2-7	TRBD2	TGCAGTGCAAATCCAGTGTTAGCGGGTCGGTGCGAGCAGTACTTC	CSANPVLAGRCEQYF
.	TRBV6-1	TRBJ2-5	TRBD2	TGTGCCAGCAGCCCGGGGGGGGCTGGAGAGACCCAGTACTTC	CASSPGGAGETQYF
many	TRBV5-6	TRBJ2-2	.	TGTGCCAGCAGCGGGGGGGCTGCGGACACCGGGGAGCTGTTTTTT	CASSGGAADTGELFF
many	TRBV13	TRBJ2-5	TRBD1	TGTGCCAGCAGCACCGGACAGGATAACCAAGAGACCCAGTACTTC	CASSTGQDNQETQYF
few	TRBV10-2	TRBJ1-2	.	TGCGCCAGCACCCCGGACAGTAACTATGGCTACACCTTC	CASTPDSNYGYTF
many	TRBV5-1	TRBJ1-1	.	TGCGCCAGCAGCTCGGAAACTGAAGCTTTCTTT	CASSSETEAFF
many	TRBV19	TRBJ2-5	TRBD1	TGTGCCAGTAGATTGGACAGGGAGCAAGAGACCCAGTACTTC	CASRLDREQETQYF
.	TRBV7-9	TRBJ2-3	.	TGTGCCAGCCGCCGACTAAGTAGCACAGATACGCAGTATTTT	CASRRLSSTDTQYF
many	TRBV27	TRBJ2-5	TRBD1	TGTGCCAGCAGTCCCGACAGGGGAGGAGAGACCCAGTACTTC	CASSPDRGGETQYF
many	TRBV20-1	TRBJ2-3	.	TGCAGTGCACAAATCACAGATACGCAGTATTTT	CSAQITDTQYF
.	TRBV12-3/TRBV12-4	TRBJ2-1	TRBD2	TGTGCCAGCAGGGGACTAGCGGGAGGGCTTACGCAGTTCTTC	CASRGLAGGLTQFF
many	TRBV20-1	TRBJ1-1	.	TGCAGTGCTAGAGGGACAGAAAGTACGGTGAACACTGAAGCTTTCTTT	CSARGTESTVNTEAFF
few	TRBV14	TRBJ1-3	.	TGTGCCAGCAGCCAAGAGCGATACTGGCGTCAGGGGCCTGACACCATATATTTT	CASSQERYWRQGPDTIYF
many	TRBV2	TRBJ2-1	.	TGTGCCAGCAGGGTCACCAACTCCTACAATGAGCAGTTCTTC	CASRVTNSYNEQFF
few	TRBV4-2	TRBJ2-7	.	TGTGCCAGCAGCCAAGATCTGAAGGGTAGCTCCTACGAGCAGTACTTC	CASSQDLKGSSYEQYF
.	TRBV6-9	TRBJ2-3	TRBD1	TGTGCCAGCAGTTACAGTCCCGGGACAGGGAACACAGATACGCAGTATTTT	CASSYSPGTGNTDTQYF
few	TRBV5-8	TRBJ1-5	TRBD1	TGTGCCAGCAGCTTGGTTTATCCCAAGTTTGTTAAAGAGTACAGGGGCTCAGCCCAGCCCCAGCATTTT	CASSLVYPKFVKEYRGSAQPQHF
many	TRBV6-1	TRBJ2-5	.	TGTGCCAGCAGCTTTGGGGCGAACCCCCAAGAGACCCAGTACTTC	CASSFGANPQETQYF
many	TRBV11-2	TRBJ2-1	TRBD1	TGTGCCAGCAGTTACTCCGGGACAGGGCTGTACATTCGGCAGTTCTTC	CASSYSGTGLYIRQFF
many	TRBV28	TRBJ2-7	.	TGTGCCAGCAGACCGGGACCGGCATACGAGCAGTACTTC	CASRPGPAYEQYF
.	TRBV9	TRBJ1-6	.	TGTGCCAGCAGCGTACGGTCTCTTAATTCACCCCTCCACTTT	CASSVRSLNSPLHF
many	TRBV7-2	TRBJ2-2	.	TGTGCCAGCTATCCCTCCCCAGGGGAGTTCGGGGAGCTGTTTTTT	CASYPSPGEFGELFF
.	TRBV29-1	TRBJ2-7	.	TGCAGCGTCGCGGACGGGTACTACCAGGGCGAGCAGTACTTC	CSVADGYYQGEQYF
many	TRBV7-3	TRBJ1-2	TRBD1	TGTGCCAGCAGCTCCAAGACAGGGGTCGGCTATGGCTACACCTTC	CASSSKTGVGYGYTF